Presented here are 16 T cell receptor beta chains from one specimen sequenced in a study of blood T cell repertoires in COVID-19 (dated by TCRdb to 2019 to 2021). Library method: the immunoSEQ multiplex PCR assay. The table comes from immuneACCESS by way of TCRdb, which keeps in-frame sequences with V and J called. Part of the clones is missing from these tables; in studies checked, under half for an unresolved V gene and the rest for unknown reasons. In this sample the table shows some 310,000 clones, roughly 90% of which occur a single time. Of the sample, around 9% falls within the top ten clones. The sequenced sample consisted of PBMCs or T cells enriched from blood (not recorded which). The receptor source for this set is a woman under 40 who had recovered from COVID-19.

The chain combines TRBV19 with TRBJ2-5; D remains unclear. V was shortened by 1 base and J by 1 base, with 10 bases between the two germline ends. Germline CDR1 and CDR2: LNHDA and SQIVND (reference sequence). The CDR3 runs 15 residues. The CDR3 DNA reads TGTGCCAGTAGTATAGGCCCAAGCACCCAAGAGACCCAGTACTTC. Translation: CASSIGPSTQETQYF.

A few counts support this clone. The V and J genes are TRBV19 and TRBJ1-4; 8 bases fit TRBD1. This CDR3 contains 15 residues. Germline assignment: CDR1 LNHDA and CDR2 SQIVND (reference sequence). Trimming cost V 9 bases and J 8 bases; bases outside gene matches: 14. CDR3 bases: TGTGCCAGCGAAGACAGGGGAGGTATCGAAGAAAAACTGTTTTTT. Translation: CASEDRGGIEEKLFF. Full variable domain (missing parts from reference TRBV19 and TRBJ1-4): DGGITQSPKYLFRKEGQNVTLSCEQNLNHDAMYWYRQDPGQGLRLIYYSQIVNDFQKGDIAEGYSVSREKKESFPLTVTSAQKNPTAFYLCASEDRGGIEEKLFFGSGTQLSVL.

CDR3 protein: CASSDTFRGAYNEQFF. The DNA for the CDR3 is TGTGCCAGCAGTGACACCTTTCGCGGGGCCTACAATGAGCAGTTCTTC. This sequence joins TRBV6-4 and TRBJ2-1, with D possibly TRBD2 on 6 matching bases. V was pared by 2 bases and J by 2 bases, with 13 bases between. Germline V gene data show CDR1 as MRHNA and CDR2 as SNTAGT. The length of the CDR3 is 16 residues.

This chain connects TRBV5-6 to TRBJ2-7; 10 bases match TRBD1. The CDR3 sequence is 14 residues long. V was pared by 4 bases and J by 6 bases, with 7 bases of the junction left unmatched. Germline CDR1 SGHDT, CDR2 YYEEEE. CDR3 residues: CASSLGQGNGEQYF. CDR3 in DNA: TGTGCCAGCAGCCTGGGACAGGGGAACGGCGAGCAGTACTTC. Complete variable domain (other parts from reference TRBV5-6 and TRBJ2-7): DAGVTQSPTHLIKTRGQQVTLRCSPKSGHDTVSWYQQALGQGPQFIFQYYEEEERQRGNFPDRFSGHQFPNYSSELNVNALLLGDSALYLCASSLGQGNGEQYFGPGTRLTVT.

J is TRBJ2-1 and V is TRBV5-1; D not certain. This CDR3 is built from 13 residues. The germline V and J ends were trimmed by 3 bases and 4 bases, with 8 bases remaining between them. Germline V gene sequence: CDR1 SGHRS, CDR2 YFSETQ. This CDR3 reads CASSYIPYNEQFF. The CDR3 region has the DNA TGCGCCAGCAGCTACATCCCATACAATGAGCAGTTCTTC.

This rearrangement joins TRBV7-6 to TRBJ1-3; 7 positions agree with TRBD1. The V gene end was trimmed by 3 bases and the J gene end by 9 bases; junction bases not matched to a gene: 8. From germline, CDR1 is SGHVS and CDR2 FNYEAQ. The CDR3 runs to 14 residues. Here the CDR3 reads CASSLTEGGGTIYF. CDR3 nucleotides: TGTGCCAGCAGCTTGACCGAAGGGGGCGGCACCATATATTTT.

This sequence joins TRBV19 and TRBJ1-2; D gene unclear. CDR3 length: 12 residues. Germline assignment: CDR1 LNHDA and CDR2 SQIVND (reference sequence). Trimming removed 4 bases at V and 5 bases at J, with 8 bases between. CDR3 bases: TGTGCCAGTAGTACTGGGAGATATGGCTACACCTTC. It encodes CASSTGRYGYTF.

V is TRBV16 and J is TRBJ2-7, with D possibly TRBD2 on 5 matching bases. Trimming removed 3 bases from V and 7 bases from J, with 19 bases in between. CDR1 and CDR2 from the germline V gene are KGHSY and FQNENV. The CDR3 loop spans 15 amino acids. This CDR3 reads CASSHPTTVTGEQYF. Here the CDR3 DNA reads TGTGCCAGCAGCCACCCCACAACAGTCACGGGAGAGCAGTACTTC. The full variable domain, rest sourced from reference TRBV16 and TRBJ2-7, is GEEVAQTPKHLVRGEGQKAKLYCAPIKGHSYVFWYQQVLKNEFKFLISFQNENVFDETGMPKERFSAKCLPNSPCSLEIQATKLEDSAVYFCASSHPTTVTGEQYFGPGTRLTVT.

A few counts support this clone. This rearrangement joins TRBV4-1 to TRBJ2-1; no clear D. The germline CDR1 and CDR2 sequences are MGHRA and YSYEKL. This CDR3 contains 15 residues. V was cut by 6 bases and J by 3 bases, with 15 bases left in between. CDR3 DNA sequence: TGCGCCAGCAGTCCCGGCGGCGGAGACTACAATGAGCAGTTCTTC. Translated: CASSPGGGDYNEQFF.

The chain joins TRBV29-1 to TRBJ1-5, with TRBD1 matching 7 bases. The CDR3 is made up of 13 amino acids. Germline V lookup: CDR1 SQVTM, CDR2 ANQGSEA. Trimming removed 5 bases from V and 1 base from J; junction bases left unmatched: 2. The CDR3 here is CSVKTGSNQPQHF. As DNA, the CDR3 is TGCAGCGTTAAGACAGGGAGCAATCAGCCCCAGCATTTT.

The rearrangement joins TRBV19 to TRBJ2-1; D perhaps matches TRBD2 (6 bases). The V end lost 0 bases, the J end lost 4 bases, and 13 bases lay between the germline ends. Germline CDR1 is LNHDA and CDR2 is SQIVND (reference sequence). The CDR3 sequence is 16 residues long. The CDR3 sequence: CASSIDLWRDYNEQFF. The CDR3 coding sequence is TGTGCCAGTAGTATAGATCTTTGGCGGGATTACAATGAGCAGTTCTTC.

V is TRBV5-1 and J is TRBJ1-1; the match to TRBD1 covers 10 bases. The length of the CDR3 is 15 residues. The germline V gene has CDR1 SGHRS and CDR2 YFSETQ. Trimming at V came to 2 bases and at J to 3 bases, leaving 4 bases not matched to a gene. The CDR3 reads CASSFAGQGDTEAFF. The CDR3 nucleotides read TGCGCCAGCAGCTTCGCCGGACAGGGGGACACTGAAGCTTTCTTT. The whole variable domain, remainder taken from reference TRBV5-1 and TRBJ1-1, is KAGVTQTPRYLIKTRGQQVTLSCSPISGHRSVSWYQQTPGQGLQFLFEYFSETQRNKGNFPGRFSGRQFSNSRSEMNVSTLELGDSALYLCASSFAGQGDTEAFFGQGTRLTVV.

The CDR3 DNA follows: TGCGCCAGCAGCTTCTCGTGGACTACGAGCTCCTACGAGCAGTACTTC. Amino acids: CASSFSWTTSSYEQYF. This sequence joins TRBV5-1 and TRBJ2-7; D may be TRBD2 (6 bases). The length of the CDR3 is 16 residues. Germline assignment: CDR1 SGHRS and CDR2 YFSETQ. The ends were cut back, 2 bases at V and 0 bases at J, with 15 bases in the middle.

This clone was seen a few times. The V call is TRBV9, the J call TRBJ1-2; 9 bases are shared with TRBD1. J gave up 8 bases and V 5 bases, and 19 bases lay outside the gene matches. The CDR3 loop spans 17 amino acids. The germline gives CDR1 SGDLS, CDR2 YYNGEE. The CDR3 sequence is CASSPLQGAQLFEGYTF. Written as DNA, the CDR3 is TGTGCCAGCAGTCCCTTACAGGGGGCCCAGTTGTTCGAGGGCTACACCTTC.

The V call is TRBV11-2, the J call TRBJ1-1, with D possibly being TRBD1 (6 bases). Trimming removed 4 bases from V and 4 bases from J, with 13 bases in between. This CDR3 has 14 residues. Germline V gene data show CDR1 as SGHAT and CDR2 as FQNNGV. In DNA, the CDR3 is TGTGCCAGCAGCTCTGGACAGCGTTCCACTGAAGCTTTCTTT. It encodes CASSSGQRSTEAFF.

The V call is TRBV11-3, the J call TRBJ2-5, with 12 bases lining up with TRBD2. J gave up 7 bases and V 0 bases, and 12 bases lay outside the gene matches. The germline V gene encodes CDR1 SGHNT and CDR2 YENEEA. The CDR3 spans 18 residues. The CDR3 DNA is TGTGCCAGCAGCTTAGAAGGACTAGCGGGATTCCTAAGGGGGACCCAGTACTTC. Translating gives CASSLEGLAGFLRGTQYF.